The present T cell receptor (beta chain) was sequenced within a study of blood T cell repertoires in COVID-19. TCRdb's table, derived via immunoSEQ multiplex PCR, lists solely in-frame clones and lacks some. The sample consists of 110,000 to 150,000 clones, around 90% of them appearing once. Sequencing input: peripheral blood. The clonotype originates from a woman older than 75 with acute or convalescent COVID-19.

CDR3 nucleotide sequence: TGTGCCAGCAGCCCCAACGAATCAGGGGAAGCTTTCTTT. The encoded protein is CASSPNESGEAFF. The chain recombines TRBV27 with TRBJ1-1, with TRBD1 as a possible D gene (5 bases). This CDR3 contains 13 residues. Germline CDR1 MNHEY, CDR2 SMNVEV (reference sequence). Trimming shortened V by 6 bases and J by 8 bases, and 16 bases separated the two germline ends.